This T cell receptor (beta chain) is drawn from a study of blood T cell repertoires in COVID-19. Sequencing used immunoSEQ multiplex PCR; TCRdb keeps in-frame clones, though not all of them. The sample has some 240,000 clones, around 85% seen once. V was pared by 1 base and J by 5 bases, with 4 bases of the junction left unmatched. CDR1 is SEHNR, CDR2 FQNEAQ, per germline (reference sequence). This CDR3 is 14 amino acids long. This clonotype originated in an elderly woman with acute or convalescent COVID-19. V and J are TRBV7-9 and TRBJ1-1; 7 nucleotides align to TRBD1. Sequencing used peripheral blood. The chain's CDR3 is CASSLEGAKTEAFF. The CDR3 nucleotides are TGTGCCAGCAGCTTAGAGGGGGCGAAAACTGAAGCTTTCTTT.